This paragraph reports one TCR beta chain. The target antigen is unknown. The method was immunoSEQ multiplex PCR; TCRdb's version includes in-frame clones alone and lacks a portion of them. The profile shows 100,000 to 120,000 clones, roughly 90% of them singletons. The length of the CDR3 is 14 residues. V was pared by 5 bases and J by 1 base, with 9 bases between. CDR1 and CDR2 from the germline V gene are KGHSH and LQKENI. These data are taken from a study of PD-1 blockade in classical Hodgkin lymphoma. Study outcomes and limitations: Baseline TCR diversity was reportedly lower in newly diagnosed patients than healthy donors.

The time point denotes: cycle 4 day 1 (C4D1), after 6 weeks of nivolumab. Each of the patients experienced relapse following autologous stem cell transplantation, and their brentuximab vedotin exposure differed. The chain joins TRBV18 to TRBJ2-1; D perhaps matches TRBD2 (6 bases). The source is a human donor with classical Hodgkin lymphoma. The sample in question was peripheral blood mononuclear cells (PBMCs), obtained before the fourth cycle of nivolumab. Here the CDR3 reads CASSDSGSYNEQFF. CDR3 nucleotides: TGTGCCAGCTCAGATAGCGGATCCTACAATGAGCAGTTCTTC. Together with reference TRBV18 and TRBJ2-1, the CDR3 gives the full variable domain: NAGVMQNPRHLVRRRGQEARLRCSPMKGHSHVYWYRQLPEEGLKFMVYLQKENIIDESGMPKERFSAEFPKEGPSILRIQQVVRGDSAAYFCASSDSGSYNEQFFGPGTRLTVL.